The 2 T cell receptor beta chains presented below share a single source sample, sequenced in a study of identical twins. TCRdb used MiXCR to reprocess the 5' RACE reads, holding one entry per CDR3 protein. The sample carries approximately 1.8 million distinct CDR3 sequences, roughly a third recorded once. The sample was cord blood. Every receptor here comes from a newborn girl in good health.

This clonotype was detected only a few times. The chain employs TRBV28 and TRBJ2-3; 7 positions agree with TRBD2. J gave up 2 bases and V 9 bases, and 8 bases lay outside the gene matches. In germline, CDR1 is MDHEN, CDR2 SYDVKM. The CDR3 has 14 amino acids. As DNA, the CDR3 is TGTGCCAGTACGACAGCGGGAAACACAGATACGCAGTATTTT. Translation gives CASTTAGNTDTQYF.

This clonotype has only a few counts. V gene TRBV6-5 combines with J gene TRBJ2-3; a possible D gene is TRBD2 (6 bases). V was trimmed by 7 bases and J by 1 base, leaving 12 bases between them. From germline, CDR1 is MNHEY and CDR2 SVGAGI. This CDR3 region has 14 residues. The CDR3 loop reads CASNSPSGTDTQYF. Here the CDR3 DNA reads TGTGCCAGCAATAGTCCTAGCGGCACAGATACGCAGTATTTT.